This TCR beta chain was identified during a study of STAT5B mutations in CD4+ large granular lymphocyte leukemia. General study points: TRBV06-family usage was enriched in top patient clones (8/27) versus controls (2/35).

The CDR3 is 15 amino acids. This clone has only one observation. Its specificity is unknown. The method was immunoSEQ multiplex PCR; TCRdb's version includes in-frame clones alone and lacks a portion of them. The table records 31,000 or so clones, 76% of them present only once. Sequencing was performed on CD4+ T cells from blood buffy coats. The receptor was derived from a human donor in good health. This sequence joins TRBV21-1 and TRBJ2-7. TRBV21-1 is a pseudogene segment. CDR3 nucleotide sequence: TGTGCCAGCAGACGACCCCCGGACGCTACCTACGAGCAGTACTTC. Translation: CASRRPPDATYEQYF.